The clone carrying this T cell receptor (beta chain) was seen many times. The data were taken from a study of T-cell memory formation after mild COVID-19. Germline lookup yields CDR1 SEHNR and CDR2 FQNEAQ (reference sequence). The CDR3 has 16 residues. Unmatched junction bases numbered 13, after V lost 4 bases and J lost 6 bases. TCRdb re-derived calls from the 5' RACE reads in MiXCR, one entry per CDR3 protein. The sample lists some 70,000 distinct CDR3 sequences, over 15% occurring once. The V gene is TRBV7-9, the J gene TRBJ2-7; 9 nucleotides match TRBD1. Sequenced input: PBMCs or a T cell subset sorted from them (not recorded which). The sequence was obtained from an adult woman who had mild COVID-19 (a few samples of this study predate the infection). Cell type and time point are not known. CDR3 in DNA: TGTGCCAGCAGCTCGCAAACAGGGGGCGGCCTCTCCGAGCAGTACTTC. The encoded protein is CASSSQTGGGLSEQYF. Supplemented by reference TRBV7-9 and TRBJ2-7, the full variable domain reads DTGVSQNPRHKITKRGQNVTFRCDPISEHNRLYWYRQTLGQGPEFLTYFQNEAQLEKSRLLSDRFSAERPKGSFSTLEIQRTEQGDSAMYLCASSSQTGGGLSEQYFGPGTRLTVT.